The sample holds one count of the clone carrying this T cell receptor (beta chain). This CDR3 contains 16 residues. This entry is derived from a study of blood T cell repertoires in COVID-19. The wider study: The United States, Italy and Spain supplied acute and convalescent COVID-19 samples. From T cells, B-cell-depleted T cells, or PBMCs came the material, which was cDNA or gDNA.

Participant-reported clinical history was the basis for cohort assignment. In the authors' methods: Amplified reference gene primers provided the basis for estimating nucleated cell counts. The repertoire was sequenced with immunoSEQ multiplex PCR; TCRdb's copy has only in-frame clones and lacks some. D and trimming were read from the DNA, whereas the V and J calls and clone size are those reported in that table. Of almost 250,000 clones in the sample, approximately 85% were seen once. The TCR was taken from a woman in her fifties or sixties with acute COVID-19. Material: PBMCs or T cells enriched from blood (not recorded which). The chain uses TRBV12-2 and TRBJ2-2; the D call in the table, TRBD1, was not verified against the DNA. TRBV12-2 is given as a pseudogene. The chain's CDR3 is CASRLFQGMGTGELFF. The CDR3 DNA sequence: TGTGCAAGTCGCCTATTCCAGGGGATGGGCACCGGGGAGCTGTTTTTT.